These 28 T cell receptor beta chains originate from one sample sequenced in a study of beta chain features in type 1 diabetes. Whole-study results and caveats: TCRB CDR3 length was moderately but significantly reduced in all four CD4+ subsets of Type 1 diabetes patients.

Investigators reverse transcribed all isolated RNA, so they sequenced expressed TCRB transcripts. Libraries were prepared by immunoSEQ multiplex PCR; TCRdb keeps only in-frame clonotypes and omits some of them. Seen here are roughly 260,000 clones, roughly 20% observed once, and the top ten hold 0.028%. What these receptors recognize is not known. Sequenced: naive CD4+ T cells from blood. The receptors were sampled from a woman aged 40-49 years with type 1 diabetes.

This clone was counted a few times. The chain carries TRBV5-1 and TRBJ2-2; 11 bases match TRBD1. CDR3 length: 17 residues. Germline V lookup: CDR1 SGHRS, CDR2 YFSETQ. The junction had 8 bases not matched to a gene; V was cut back by 6 bases and J by 1 base. CDR3 amino acids: CASKGQGAGWNTGELFF. The CDR3 nucleotides read TGCGCCAGCAAAGGACAGGGGGCCGGGTGGAACACCGGGGAGCTGTTTTTT.

The chain joins TRBV30 to TRBJ2-3; TRBD2 might be the D (6 bases). Trimming pared 3 bases from V and 4 bases from J, leaving 14 bases between. The germline gives CDR1 GTSNPN, CDR2 SVGIG (reference sequence). The CDR3 covers 14 residues. This CDR3 is CAWSSGVVPDTQYF. CDR3 nucleotides: TGTGCCTGGAGCTCGGGAGTGGTCCCAGATACGCAGTATTTT. Full variable domain (remainder filled in from reference TRBV30 and TRBJ2-3): SQTIHQWPATLVQPVGSPLSLECTVEGTSNPNLYWYRQAAGRGLQLLFYSVGIGQISSEVPQNLSASRPQDRQFILSSKKLLLSDSGFYLCAWSSGVVPDTQYFGPGTRLTVL.

About this clone itself: This same CDR3 is encoded by further DNA sequences in the sample. The V gene is TRBV30, the J gene TRBJ2-7; TRBD1 matches 7 bases. Trimming took 4 bases from V and 3 from J; bases not matched to a gene: 0. Germline CDR1 GTSNPN, CDR2 SVGIG (reference sequence). This CDR3 is 11 amino acids long. CDR3 amino acids: CAWTGGYEQYF. The CDR3 DNA follows: TGTGCCTGGACAGGGGGCTACGAGCAGTACTTC. Based on the CDR3 plus reference TRBV30 and TRBJ2-7, the full variable domain is SQTIHQWPATLVQPVGSPLSLECTVEGTSNPNLYWYRQAAGRGLQLLFYSVGIGQISSEVPQNLSASRPQDRQFILSSKKLLLSDSGFYLCAWTGGYEQYFGPGTRLTVT.

This clone was observed a handful of times. V usage is TRBV2 and J usage is TRBJ2-1, with 9 bases aligning to TRBD1. Germline V lookup: CDR1 SNHLY, CDR2 FYNNEI. The CDR3 loop spans 15 amino acids. V lost 4 bases to trimming and J lost 6 bases; unmatched junction nucleotides: 7. The CDR3 spells CASSVDRGLSNEQFF. CDR3 sequence (DNA): TGTGCCAGCAGTGTGGACAGGGGACTGTCCAATGAGCAGTTCTTC.

This clone has just a few counts. The genes are TRBV29-1 and TRBJ2-1; no clear D. In germline, CDR1 is SQVTM, CDR2 ANQGSEA. V lost 6 bases, J lost 8 bases, and 8 bases lay in between. This CDR3 comprises 10 residues. Here the CDR3 reads CSVLGYEQFF. The DNA for the CDR3 is TGCAGCGTCCTCGGGTATGAGCAGTTCTTC.

The table lists this clone with a few counts. This chain uses TRBV9 with TRBJ1-2, with TRBD1 matching 11 bases. The germline V gene has CDR1 SGDLS and CDR2 YYNGEE. The V gene end was trimmed by 2 bases and the J gene end by 5 bases; junction bases not matched to a gene: 2. The CDR3 contains 14 residues. CDR3 protein: CASSVGQGEYGYTF. The CDR3 region has the DNA TGTGCCAGCAGCGTGGGACAGGGGGAGTATGGCTACACCTTC.

The gene calls are TRBV9 and TRBJ2-5, with 9 bases aligning to TRBD2. The CDR3 has 16 amino acids. J was trimmed by 1 base and V by 4 bases; bases with no gene match: 8. The germline V gene has CDR1 SGDLS and CDR2 YYNGEE. CDR3 protein: CASSPPGLASQETQYF. CDR3 coding DNA: TGTGCCAGCAGCCCACCGGGACTAGCCTCCCAAGAGACCCAGTACTTC.

The genes are TRBV6-6 and TRBJ2-1, with D perhaps matching TRBD2 (5 bases). V was cut by 6 bases and J by 4 bases, with 10 bases left in between. CDR3 length: 13 residues. Germline V lookup: CDR1 MNHNY, CDR2 SVGAGI (reference sequence). For the CDR3, the DNA is TGTGCCAGCAGGGAGACTACGTACAATGAGCAGTTCTTC. It encodes CASRETTYNEQFF.

This rearrangement joins TRBV5-1 to TRBJ2-5; the match to TRBD1 covers 7 bases. Looked up from germline, CDR1 is SGHRS and CDR2 is YFSETQ. The junction had 13 bases not matched to a gene; V was cut back by 1 base and J by 4 bases. The CDR3 length is 17 residues. CDR3 loop: CASSLSGDRGLGETQYF. The CDR3 DNA reads as TGCGCCAGCAGCTTGTCCGGGGACAGAGGGCTTGGAGAGACCCAGTACTTC. Together with reference TRBV5-1 and TRBJ2-5, the CDR3 gives the full variable domain: KAGVTQTPRYLIKTRGQQVTLSCSPISGHRSVSWYQQTPGQGLQFLFEYFSETQRNKGNFPGRFSGRQFSNSRSEMNVSTLELGDSALYLCASSLSGDRGLGETQYFGPGTRLLVL.

J is TRBJ2-7 and V is TRBV9; 11 bases are a match to TRBD2. Germline trimming cut 4 bases from V and 3 bases from J; bases unmatched to any gene: 3. CDR3 length equals 14 residues. CDR1 and CDR2 (germline): SGDLS, YYNGEE. The CDR3 coding sequence is TGTGCCAGCAGCCCGGGGACTAGCGGCTACGAGCAGTACTTC. Protein: CASSPGTSGYEQYF.

This clone has just a few counts. CDR3 nucleotides: TGTGCCAGCAGCTTCCTTCTGGACAGGGACAGTGCGGCGACCCAGTACTTC. Translation gives CASSFLLDRDSAATQYF. This chain connects TRBV7-2 to TRBJ2-5, with 8 bases aligning to TRBD1. V lost 3 bases, J lost 7 bases, and 16 bases stayed unmatched. Germline lookup yields CDR1 SGHTA and CDR2 FQGNSA. The CDR3 is 17 amino acids.

The table lists this clone with a few counts. The rearrangement joins TRBV5-4 to TRBJ2-7, with D perhaps TRBD2 (7 bases). This CDR3 is built from 15 residues. V gave up 2 bases and J gave up 0 bases, with 12 bases separating them. The germline V gene encodes CDR1 SGHNT and CDR2 YYREEE (reference sequence). For the CDR3, the DNA is TGTGCCAGCAGCTTAGGGGGGGCGAGCTCCTACGAGCAGTACTTC. It codes for CASSLGGASSYEQYF.

V is TRBV9 and J is TRBJ1-5, with D tentatively TRBD1 (5 bases). Germline V lookup: CDR1 SGDLS, CDR2 YYNGEE. The CDR3 loop spans 15 amino acids. Trimming took off 0 bases at V and 3 bases at J, with 10 bases between the two ends. CDR3 sequence: CASSVGGGTNQPQHF. Written as DNA, the CDR3 is TGTGCCAGCAGCGTAGGGGGGGGAACCAATCAGCCCCAGCATTTT.

This sequence joins TRBV9 and TRBJ2-6; 11 bases fit TRBD2. CDR3 length: 18 residues. CDR1 is SGDLS, CDR2 YYNGEE, per germline. The V segment lost 3 bases and the J segment 0 bases; nucleotides outside the gene matches: 5. The CDR3 is CASSGTSGGNSGANVLTF. In DNA form, the CDR3 reads TGTGCCAGCAGCGGCACTAGCGGGGGAAACTCTGGGGCCAACGTCCTGACTTTC.

As DNA, the CDR3 is TGTGCCAGCTCACCCCGACGGTCGGGGGGAGAGGAGACCCAGTACTTC. Protein sequence: CASSPRRSGGEETQYF. The chain uses TRBV18 and TRBJ2-5; the match to TRBD2 covers 7 bases. Germline values: CDR1 KGHSH, CDR2 LQKENI. This CDR3 spans 16 amino acids. V lost 3 bases and J lost 5; bases outside the gene matches: 12.

The J gene is TRBJ2-2, the V gene TRBV10-3; D not resolved. Germline-derived CDR1 and CDR2 are ENHRY and SYGVKD. The CDR3 has 15 amino acids. Trimming removed 0 bases from V and 0 bases from J, with 5 bases in between. The CDR3 loop is CAISESSSNTGELFF. The CDR3 DNA follows: TGTGCCATCAGTGAGTCCAGTTCGAACACCGGGGAGCTGTTTTTT.

The chain combines TRBV28 with TRBJ1-5; D unresolved. Germline V CDR1 and CDR2: MDHEN, SYDVKM. V was cut by 4 bases and J by 2 bases, with 18 bases left in between. There are 17 residues in the CDR3. The CDR3 DNA reads TGTGCCAGCAGTTCTGTTTGGACCTCGAGGGGCAATCAGCCCCAGCATTTT. Encoded protein: CASSSVWTSRGNQPQHF.

A few counts support this clone. The chain has TRBV15 and TRBJ2-3, with D maybe TRBD2 (5 bases). Deletions cut 5 bases from V and 2 bases from J, with 14 bases between. The CDR3 runs to 15 residues. CDR1 and CDR2 from the germline V gene are LNHNV and YYDKDF (reference sequence). The CDR3 loop is CATSPGYGDTDTQYF. CDR3 DNA sequence: TGTGCCACCAGCCCGGGGTACGGTGACACAGATACGCAGTATTTT.

This clone showed up just a few times. The CDR3 spells CAISAGLYEQYF. For the CDR3, the DNA is TGTGCCATCAGTGCAGGACTCTACGAGCAGTACTTC. The chain joins TRBV10-3 to TRBJ2-7, with a weak D call TRBD2 (5 bases). Germline loops: CDR1 ENHRY, CDR2 SYGVKD. There are 12 residues in the CDR3. The V end lost 4 bases, the J end lost 3 bases, and 7 bases lay between the germline ends.

This clone was seen only a few times. This chain joins TRBV5-1 and TRBJ1-6; no definite D call. The germline CDR1 and CDR2 sequences are SGHRS and YFSETQ. V lost 2 bases and J 10 bases, leaving 10 bases between the germline ends. This CDR3 spans 13 amino acids. The CDR3 protein is CASSFGEQSPLHF. Written as DNA, the CDR3 is TGCGCCAGCAGCTTCGGGGAGCAGTCACCCCTCCACTTT.

The rearrangement uses TRBV15 and TRBJ1-6, with TRBD1 identical over 9 bases. Trimming cost V 3 bases and J 7 bases; bases outside gene matches: 10. The CDR3 sequence is 17 residues long. From germline, CDR1 is LNHNV and CDR2 YYDKDF (reference sequence). CDR3 bases: TGTGCCACCAGCAGTAACCTGGGACAGGGTAAAAATTCACCCCTCCACTTT. Translated: CATSSNLGQGKNSPLHF.

V usage is TRBV15 and J usage is TRBJ2-1; the D gene is possibly TRBD1 (5 bases). Per germline, CDR1 LNHNV and CDR2 YYDKDF (reference sequence). This CDR3 comprises 17 residues. V dropped 5 bases and J dropped 2 bases, with 19 bases sitting between them. The chain's CDR3 is CATSVGVDAAPYNEQFF. The CDR3 nucleotides are TGTGCCACCAGCGTAGGGGTGGATGCCGCCCCCTACAATGAGCAGTTCTTC.

V and J are TRBV7-2 and TRBJ1-2; D is undetermined. The V end lost 1 base, the J end lost 7 bases, and 7 bases lay between the germline ends. The CDR3 is made up of 12 amino acids. Germline-derived CDR1 and CDR2 are SGHTA and FQGNSA. The CDR3 is CASSLERLGYTF. CDR3 sequence (DNA): TGTGCCAGCAGCTTAGAGCGGCTTGGCTACACCTTC.

This chain links TRBV6-5 with TRBJ2-7; 10 bases match TRBD2. This CDR3 has 15 residues. V lost 10 bases and J lost 7; bases outside the gene matches: 16. Germline CDR1 MNHEY, CDR2 SVGAGI. CDR3 amino acids: CATRLLAGGGGEQYF. The CDR3 region has the DNA TGTGCCACCAGACTCTTAGCGGGAGGCGGAGGAGAGCAGTACTTC.

This clone has only a few counts. The chain carries TRBV5-1 and TRBJ2-7; no firm D call. V was shortened by 4 bases and J by 5 bases, with 13 bases between the two germline ends. The CDR3 consists of 13 residues. Germline V gene data show CDR1 as SGHRS and CDR2 as YFSETQ. This chain's CDR3 is CASSPEYMDEQYF. Written as DNA, the CDR3 is TGCGCCAGCAGCCCCGAATACATGGACGAGCAGTACTTC.

The chain couples TRBV2 to TRBJ2-2; a weak D match, TRBD1 (6 bases). Germline V gene lookup returns CDR1 SNHLY and CDR2 FYNNEI. The CDR3 totals 13 residues. Trimming took off 7 bases at V and 4 bases at J, with 10 bases between the two ends. The DNA of the CDR3 is TGTGCCAGCATTCAGGGGCCCACCGGGGAGCTGTTTTTT. It is translated as CASIQGPTGELFF. Based on the CDR3 plus reference TRBV2 and TRBJ2-2, the full variable domain is EPEVTQTPSHQVTQMGQEVILRCVPISNHLYFYWYRQILGQKVEFLVSFYNNEISEKSEIFDDQFSVERPDGSNFTLKIRSTKLEDSAMYFCASIQGPTGELFFGEGSRLTVL.

The V call is TRBV4-3, the J call TRBJ1-5; 9 nucleotides line up with TRBD1. Germline CDR1 and CDR2: LGHNA and YSLEER. V trimming: 0 bases; J trimming: 5 bases; junction bases outside the gene matches: 5. This CDR3 region has 16 residues. DNA of the CDR3: TGCGCCAGCAGCCAAGAGGTAGGACAGGGGTATCAGCCCCAGCATTTT. Encoded protein: CASSQEVGQGYQPQHF.

V gene TRBV29-1 combines with J gene TRBJ1-2; 10 bases map to TRBD1. Germline loops: CDR1 SQVTM, CDR2 ANQGSEA. The CDR3 is made up of 12 amino acids. V lost 6 bases and J lost 3; bases outside the gene matches: 1. The CDR3 here is CSVGQGDYGYTF. The CDR3 nucleotides read TGCAGCGTCGGACAGGGGGACTATGGCTACACCTTC.